This T cell receptor beta chain stems from a study of identical twins. Each cDNA held unique molecular identifiers, and template switching gave it a universal primer site. TCRdb recomputed calls from the 5' RACE reads with MiXCR, one row per CDR3 protein. The table shows some 630,000 distinct CDR3 sequences, with about 7.6% occurring only once. V lost 4 bases and J 4 bases, leaving 15 bases between the germline ends. The germline gives CDR1 SGDLS, CDR2 YYNGEE. The CDR3 contains 15 residues. A remark on this clonotype: Its specificity is unknown.

Study-level findings and limits: It was possible that invariant MAIT and iNKT cells partly confounded the zero-insertion analyses. Excess sharing by twins proved weaker in beta out-of-frame sequences.

These data also featured in a second study, about yellow fever vaccine responses in identical twins.

The V gene is TRBV9, the J gene TRBJ2-1, with D tentatively TRBD1 (5 bases). Material: PBMCs. The sequence was obtained from a young woman in good health. CDR3 nucleotides: TGTGCCAGCAGCTCCTACGGTAGGGGTTACAATGAGCAGTTCTTC. Encoded protein: CASSSYGRGYNEQFF.